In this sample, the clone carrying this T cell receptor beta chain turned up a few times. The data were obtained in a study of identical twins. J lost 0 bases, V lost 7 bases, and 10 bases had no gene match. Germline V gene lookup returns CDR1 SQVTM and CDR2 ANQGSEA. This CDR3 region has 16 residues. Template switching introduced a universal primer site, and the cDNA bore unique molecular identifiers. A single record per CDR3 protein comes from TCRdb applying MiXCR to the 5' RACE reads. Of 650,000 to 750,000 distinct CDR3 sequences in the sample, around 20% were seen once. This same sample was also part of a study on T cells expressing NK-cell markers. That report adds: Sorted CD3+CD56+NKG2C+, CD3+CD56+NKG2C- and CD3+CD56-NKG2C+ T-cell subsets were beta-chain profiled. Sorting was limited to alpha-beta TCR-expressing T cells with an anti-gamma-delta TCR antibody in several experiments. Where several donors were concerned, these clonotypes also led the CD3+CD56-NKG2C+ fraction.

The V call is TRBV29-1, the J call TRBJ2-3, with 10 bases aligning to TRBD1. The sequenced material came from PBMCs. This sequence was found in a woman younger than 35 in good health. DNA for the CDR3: TGCAGCGCCACCGGGACAGGGGCTTATAGCACAGATACGCAGTATTTT. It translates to CSATGTGAYSTDTQYF.